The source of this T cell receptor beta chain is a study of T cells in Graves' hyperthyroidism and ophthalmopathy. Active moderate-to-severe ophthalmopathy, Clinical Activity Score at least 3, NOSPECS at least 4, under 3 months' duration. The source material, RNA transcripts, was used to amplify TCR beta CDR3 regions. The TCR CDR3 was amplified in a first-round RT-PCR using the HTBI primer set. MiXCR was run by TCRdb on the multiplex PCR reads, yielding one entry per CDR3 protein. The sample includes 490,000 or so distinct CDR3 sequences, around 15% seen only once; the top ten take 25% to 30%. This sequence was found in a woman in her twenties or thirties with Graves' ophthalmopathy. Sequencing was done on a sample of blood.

CDR3 DNA: TGTGCCAGCAGTTACGGCCCAGGGATGAACACTGAAGCTTTCTTT. It is translated as CASSYGPGMNTEAFF. The rearrangement joins TRBV6-2 or TRBV6-3 to TRBJ1-1; D perhaps matches TRBD1 (5 bases). Trimming took off 2 bases at V and 0 bases at J, with 10 bases between the two ends. The CDR3 length is 15 residues. Per the germline V gene, CDR1 is MNHEY and CDR2 is SVGEGT.